This T cell receptor beta chain was recovered during a study of cytomegalovirus exposure and HLA in healthy donors. Points from the study as a whole: Most subjects had HLA-A and HLA-B alleles reportedly predicted accurately by TCR beta sequences. Rarity held for most TCR sequences, but there were some public TCRs that occurred in many donors.

It was with 60 Vbeta and 13 Jbeta primers that the PCR ran. Produced via immunoSEQ multiplex PCR; TCRdb's table is partial and in-frame only. The data contain 150,000 to 200,000 clones, approximately 81% of them seen just once; the ten biggest clones take up roughly 2.1%. The CDR3 has 12 amino acids. Trimming shortened V by 5 bases and J by 4 bases, and 7 bases separated the two germline ends. The germline V gene has CDR1 MNHEY and CDR2 SMNVEV (reference sequence). Concerning this clone itself: Its antigen is still unknown.

The TCR comes from a young man in good health and CMV-seropositive. The sample comprised PBMCs. The chain couples TRBV27 to TRBJ2-3; TRBD1 might be the D (6 bases). CDR3 in DNA: TGTGCCAGCAGTCCAGGGGCAGATACGCAGTATTTT. It is translated as CASSPGADTQYF.